This TCR beta chain appears in the sequencing data of a study of T cells after yellow fever vaccination. Study results and limitations: A small share of clonotypes appeared in both CD4 and CD8 compartments. Once the booster was given, most primary-vaccination clones reappeared, at around 96% for CD4 and roughly 91% for CD8. Peaking faster, on day 5 versus 15, the secondary response was nonetheless weaker.

A universal primer site and UMIs were added as TCR cDNA was made by 5'RACE template switching. TCRdb redid the calling of the 5' RACE reads with MiXCR, one entry per CDR3 protein. The sample records approximately 550,000 distinct CDR3 sequences, 15% to 20% being singletons. This clonotype was seen a few times. The antigen is unknown. The germline V and J ends were trimmed by 5 bases and 5 bases, with 25 bases remaining between them. Per germline, CDR1 DFQATT and CDR2 SNEGSKA (reference sequence). This CDR3 has 16 amino acids. Sequenced here: PBMCs, sampled 15 days after the yellow fever booster vaccination. The receptor's source is a man aged 30 to 45 who received the YFV17D yellow fever vaccine. The rearrangement joins TRBV20-1 to TRBJ2-7, with D unresolved. The CDR3 nucleotides are TGCAGTGCTGCCGGGCCGTTTTCGGGTTCGATCGACGAGCAGTACTTC. Amino acid sequence: CSAAGPFSGSIDEQYF.